This TCR beta chain was recorded in a study of T-cell reconstitution after alpha-beta-depleted transplantation in children listed by TCRdb under 2016. Broadly, across the study: Using TCR repertoire profiling, the study followed T-cell immune reconstitution in a quantitative way in children after TCRalphabeta/CD19-depleted allogeneic hematopoietic cell transplantation. Overall results and qualifications from the work: Apparently early alphabetaT-cell count recovery about two months after transplant reportedly relied on only several hundred rapidly expanded clones derived from non-depleted graft cells. Hyperexpanded clone frequencies declined over subsequent months; after one year, T-cell counts and TCRbeta diversity were mostly attributed to newly produced T cells. In some patients, the high TCRbeta diversity seen at day 60 was put down to recipient T cells and intrathymic progenitors that had survived conditioning.

The intended sense of this specimen's treatment or condition label: allogeneic hematopoietic cell transplantation with graft depleted of TCRalphabeta T cells and CD19 B cells. The children who served as transplant recipients had been given grafts of TCRalphabeta/CD19-depleted allogeneic hematopoietic cells. From its cysteine to its phenylalanine, the CDR3 spans 13 amino acids. Of the read, only the CDR3 DNA is kept; its 39 bases are in frame from base 1. The junction carries 8 bases between V and J, which are trimmed by 3 bases and 2 bases respectively. Receptor amplification or capture employed PCR. Sequenced using an Illumina HiSeq 2500. TCR library preparation used molecular barcoding, with unique molecular identifiers applied to normalize quantification of the TCRbeta repertoire. Using fastp at Q25 and MiXCR, TCRdb reprocessed the public reads and kept productive beta chains. Rows are unified per CDR3 protein, each entry keeping the most common DNA and genes. The sample yields about 580,000 distinct CDR3 sequences; under 30% were counted once. Over 12% of the sample lies in the top ten.

This clonotype turned up a few times. No cognate antigen has been identified for it. No clone much larger than this one lies a single base away; base qualities are absent. This specimen consisted of PBMCs, mostly from graft donor cells, obtained 360 days after TCRalphabeta/CD19-depleted stem cell transplant. Rearrangement joined TRBV12-3 or TRBV12-4 to TRBJ2-7, with no reliable assignment of the D segment. This receptor was taken from a boy younger than two who had a stem cell transplant for acute myeloid leukemia, so the T cells may come from the graft donor. The CDR3 amino acid sequence is: CASSLRTPYEQYF. The nucleotides read TGTGCCAGCAGTTTGAGGACGCCCTACGAGCAGTACTTC.